This is a list of T cell receptor beta chains from one sample in a study of T cell responses to AZD1222 COVID-19 vaccine. Method: immunoSEQ multiplex PCR; TCRdb's copy keeps in-frame clones and lacks some. This table holds around 110,000 clones, around 92% found once. The sample in question was peripheral blood, obtained 28 days after the second AZD1222 dose. The receptors come from an adult who received the AZD1222 COVID-19 vaccine. The CDR3 runs from the conserved cysteine through the conserved F or W. The order of the fields is clone size, J gene, D gene, V gene, CDR3 DNA, CDR3 protein. D genes are given only for firm matches. For some rows the clone size is stated as once, few or many, or as a class when expanded; others skip it.

>once|TRBJ2-1|TRBD1|TRBV15
TGTGCCACCAGCAGACCGACAGGGAGCTCCTACAATGAGCAGTTCTTC
CATSRPTGSSYNEQFF
>-|TRBJ2-7|TRBD2|TRBV29-1
TGCAGCGTTGAGTCCGGGACTAGCGGAGAGCAGTACTTC
CSVESGTSGEQYF
>-|TRBJ1-6|-|TRBV7-2
TGTGCCAGCAGACCCAATGCGGAGTATAATTCACCCCTCCACTTT
CASRPNAEYNSPLHF
>-|TRBJ1-1|-|TRBV27
TGTGCCAGCAGTTTTGGTAGCAGGGACACTGAAGCTTTCTTT
CASSFGSRDTEAFF
>-|TRBJ2-3|TRBD2|TRBV4-1
TGCGCCAGCAGTGTAACTAGCGGGGGGGGTACTAGCACAGATACGCAGTATTTT
CASSVTSGGGTSTDTQYF
>-|TRBJ1-3|-|TRBV10-3
TGTGCCATCAGTGCCTACAAACAGGGCGGTGCATTCGGAAACACCATATATTTT
CAISAYKQGGAFGNTIYF
>-|TRBJ1-2|-|TRBV5-6
TGTGCCAGCAGCTTGGGCCAGGAAGCCTATGGCTACACCTTC
CASSLGQEAYGYTF
>-|TRBJ2-2|-|TRBV19
TGTGCCAGTAGTGTTACAGGGTCGGGGGAGCTGTTTTTT
CASSVTGSGELFF
>-|TRBJ1-4|TRBD1|TRBV3-1/TRBV3-2
TGTGCCAGCAGCCAAAGCCTGGGGACAGTTCGTGAAAAACTGTTTTTT
CASSQSLGTVREKLFF
>-|TRBJ1-5|-|TRBV18
TGTGCCAGCTCACTAGCGAATGTTAATCAGCCCCAGCATTTT
CASSLANVNQPQHF
>-|TRBJ2-2|-|TRBV9
TGTGCCAGCAGCGTAGTTTCTAGTGGGCCCGGGGAGCTGTTTTTT
CASSVVSSGPGELFF
>-|TRBJ2-7|-|TRBV10-3
TGTGCCATCATGGGCGAGCTCCGCGAGCAGTACTTC
CAIMGELREQYF
>-|TRBJ1-1|-|TRBV6-5
TGTGCCAGCACACCTCAGCCAAACACTGAAGCTTTCTTT
CASTPQPNTEAFF
>-|TRBJ2-7|-|TRBV28
TGTGCCAGCAGCGGCCCTGAGGTCTCCTACGAGCAGTACTTC
CASSGPEVSYEQYF
>-|TRBJ1-5|-|TRBV10-2
TGCGCCAGCAGTGACCCGGGGGGTAATCAGCCCCAGCATTTT
CASSDPGGNQPQHF
>-|TRBJ1-2|-|TRBV15
TGTGCCACCAGCAGAGATCCCCTCTCGGACCGGGAGAAGGGCTACACCTTC
CATSRDPLSDREKGYTF
>-|TRBJ1-2|-|TRBV6-4
TGTGCCAGCAGAGGCGAAGGCAGGGGAACGGGGGGCTACACCTTC
CASRGEGRGTGGYTF
>-|TRBJ2-3|TRBD2|TRBV5-4
TGTGCCAGCAGCTTCTTTGGGACTAGCTCAACAGATACGCAGTATTTT
CASSFFGTSSTDTQYF
>-|TRBJ2-1|-|TRBV24-1
TGTGCCACCAGTGATATAGAGGGAGCATACAATGAGCAGTTCTTC
CATSDIEGAYNEQFF
>-|TRBJ2-7|-|TRBV9
TGTGCCAGCAGCGTAGGCGGAATTTATACCTACGAGCAGTACTTC
CASSVGGIYTYEQYF
>-|TRBJ1-1|-|TRBV6-1
TGTGCCAGCAGTGAAGACAGGGTAAGGTCGACTGAAGCTTTCTTT
CASSEDRVRSTEAFF
>once|TRBJ1-5|TRBD1|TRBV20-1
TGCAGTGCTAGTGACGATCTAGGGGGCTTGAATCAGCCCCAGCATTTT
CSASDDLGGLNQPQHF
>-|TRBJ1-1|-|TRBV6-5
TGTGCCAGCAGTTACTCGTTGGGGATGTCGGCTTTCTTT
CASSYSLGMSAFF
>few|TRBJ2-7|TRBD2|TRBV4-1
TGCGCCAGCAGCCACTCGGGGAGCGGGGGGACGCCATACGAGCAGTACTTC
CASSHSGSGGTPYEQYF
>-|TRBJ2-1|TRBD2|TRBV5-4
TGTGCCAGCAGCTCGAAGACTAGCGGGATTCCGAGCTCCTACAATGAGCAGTTCTTC
CASSSKTSGIPSSYNEQFF
>-|TRBJ2-7|-|TRBV12-5
TGTGCTAGTGCCTATGGACAGTCCTACGAGCAGTACTTC
CASAYGQSYEQYF
>-|TRBJ2-3|TRBD2|TRBV4-2
TGTGCCAGCAGCCAAGAGGCGACTAGCGGCACAGATACGCAGTATTTT
CASSQEATSGTDTQYF